This T cell receptor beta chain was recorded in a study of a mutant IDH1 vaccine in newly diagnosed glioma. For the study at large: The start of vaccination came 4-6 weeks after radiotherapy alone, or with temozolomide cycles. Regarding the study as a whole: Induction of immune responses by the vaccine occurred in approximately 93% of patients. Pseudoprogression appeared unlinked to shifts in leading peripheral T cell clonotypes.

Generated by immunoSEQ multiplex PCR, the TCRdb table keeps only in-frame clones and is missing some. The profile shows about 120,000 clones, 85% to 90% of them singletons. The CDR3 length is 16 residues. The V and J ends lost 5 bases and 1 base, in that order; junction bases with no gene match: 5. The germline V gene has CDR1 MNHNY and CDR2 SVGAGI (reference sequence). Time point defined: week 11, during vaccination. Topical imiquimod was applied with each vaccine dose, which held 300 ug of mutant IDH1 20-mer peptide. The donors had new WHO grade 3 or 4 astrocytomas; these were IDH1-mutant and ATRX-lost. A remark on this clone: The antigen is not known.

The TCR originated in a woman aged 50 to 65 with glioma. V and J are TRBV6-6 and TRBJ1-5; 10 bases line up with TRBD1. Sequenced here: PBMCs, sampled from a glioma patient whose treatment included an IDH1 peptide vaccine. The CDR3 sequence: CASSVGQGLSNQPQHF. In DNA form, the CDR3 reads TGTGCCAGCAGTGTGGGACAGGGGTTAAGCAATCAGCCCCAGCATTTT.